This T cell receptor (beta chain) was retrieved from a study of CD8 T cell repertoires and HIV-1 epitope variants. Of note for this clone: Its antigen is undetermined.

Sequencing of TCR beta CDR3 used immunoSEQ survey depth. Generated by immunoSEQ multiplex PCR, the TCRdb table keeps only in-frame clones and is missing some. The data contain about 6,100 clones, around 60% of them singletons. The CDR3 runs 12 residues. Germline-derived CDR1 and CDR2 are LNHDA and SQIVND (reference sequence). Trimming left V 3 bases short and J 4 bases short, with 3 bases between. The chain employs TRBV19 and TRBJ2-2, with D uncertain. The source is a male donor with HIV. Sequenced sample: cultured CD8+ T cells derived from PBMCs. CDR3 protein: CASSMRTGELFF. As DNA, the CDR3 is TGTGCCAGTAGTATGCGCACCGGGGAGCTGTTTTTT.